These 4 T cell receptor beta chains share one sample of origin, sequenced in a study of T cell repertoires and HLA-DP antigens. TCRdb keeps only in-frame clones here, not all; method: immunoSEQ multiplex PCR. The sample yields about 89,000 clones, roughly nine tenths seen once. Antigen specificity for these receptors is unknown. The sequenced sample was CD4+ T cells from PBMCs. The receptor source for this set is a man aged 50 or older in good health and CMV-seronegative.

The sample holds one count of this clone. The V and J genes are TRBV4-2 and TRBJ2-3; the match to TRBD2 covers 9 bases. Looked up from germline, CDR1 is LGHNA and CDR2 is YNFKEQ. V lost 1 base and J lost 5; bases outside the gene matches: 10. CDR3 length: 17 amino acids. CDR3 residues: CASSQVMAGGPGDTQYF. The CDR3 bases are TGTGCCAGCAGCCAAGTAATGGCGGGGGGGCCCGGAGATACGCAGTATTTT.

The chain carries TRBV27 and TRBJ2-7; D uncertain. Germline-derived CDR1 and CDR2 are MNHEY and SMNVEV (reference sequence). This CDR3 has 10 residues. V gave up 6 bases and J gave up 4 bases, with 4 bases separating them. CDR3 nucleotides: TGTGCCAGCAGGCGGTACGAGCAGTACTTC. It codes for CASRRYEQYF.

This chain uses TRBV19 with TRBJ1-1, with 8 bases matching TRBD1. The CDR3 loop spans 14 amino acids. Trimming removed 8 bases from V and 2 bases from J; junction bases left unmatched: 7. In germline, CDR1 is LNHDA, CDR2 SQIVND (reference sequence). CDR3 amino acids: CASSTGQVNTEAFF. CDR3 nucleotides: TGTGCCAGTTCTACGGGACAGGTAAACACTGAAGCTTTCTTT.

The chain joins TRBV15 to TRBJ1-1; 7 nucleotides line up with TRBD1. The CDR3 covers 14 residues. V gave up 8 bases and J gave up 5 bases; unmatched junction bases: 11. Germline V gene data show CDR1 as LNHNV and CDR2 as YYDKDF (reference sequence). This chain's CDR3 is CATGPDRVRTEAFF. The CDR3 DNA reads TGTGCCACCGGCCCCGACAGGGTAAGAACTGAAGCTTTCTTT.